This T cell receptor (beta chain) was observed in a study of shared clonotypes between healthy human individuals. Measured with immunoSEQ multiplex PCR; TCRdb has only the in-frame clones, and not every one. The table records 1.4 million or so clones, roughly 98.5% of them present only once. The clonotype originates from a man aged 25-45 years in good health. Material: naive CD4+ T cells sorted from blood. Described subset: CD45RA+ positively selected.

The CDR3 sequence: CASSYSGQGSEQYF. The DNA of the CDR3 is TGCGCCAGCAGCTACTCGGGACAGGGTTCCGAGCAGTACTTC. The chain couples TRBV5-1 to TRBJ2-7, with 9 positions matching TRBD1. The CDR3 runs 14 residues. V trimming: 3 bases; J trimming: 6 bases; junction bases outside the gene matches: 7. CDR1 is SGHRS and CDR2 is YFSETQ in the germline V gene.